Following are 18 T cell receptor beta chains from one sample sequenced in a study of cytomegalovirus exposure and HLA in healthy donors. The PCR ran on 60 Vbeta and 13 Jbeta primers. Here immunoSEQ multiplex PCR was the method, and the copy in TCRdb shows in-frame clones only, minus some. The sample carries roughly 180,000 clones, about four fifths recorded once. The material sequenced was PBMCs. Source of these receptors: a young woman in good health and CMV-seronegative.

The J gene is TRBJ1-2, the V gene TRBV18; 9 bases align to TRBD1. Germline CDR1 and CDR2: KGHSH and LQKENI. V shed 5 bases, J shed 8 bases, and the junction held 6 bases outside the gene matches. The CDR3 has 13 residues. CDR3 nucleotide sequence: TGTGCCAGCTCATTGGGACAGGGAGAAGGCTACACCTTC. Protein sequence: CASSLGQGEGYTF.

V usage is TRBV6-1 and J usage is TRBJ1-1, with D unresolved. The V end lost 5 bases, the J end lost 2 bases, and 9 bases lay between the germline ends. In germline, CDR1 is MNHNS, CDR2 SASEGT. The CDR3 totals 13 residues. The CDR3: CASSFGPNTEAFF. The DNA of the CDR3 is TGTGCCAGCAGTTTTGGGCCCAACACTGAAGCTTTCTTT.

J is TRBJ1-1 and V is TRBV7-2; TRBD1 matches at 8 bases. CDR1 SGHTA and CDR2 FQGNSA come from the germline V gene. The V gene end was trimmed by 3 bases and the J gene end by 4 bases; junction bases not matched to a gene: 13. CDR3 length: 17 residues. The CDR3 coding sequence is TGTGCCAGCAGCTTTGATTTTCCGGACAGGGAGGGCACTGAAGCTTTCTTT. Its protein product is CASSFDFPDREGTEAFF.

The rearrangement joins TRBV7-9 to TRBJ1-4; 10 nucleotides agree with TRBD1. This CDR3 contains 14 residues. The germline V gene encodes CDR1 SEHNR and CDR2 FQNEAQ (reference sequence). V shed 5 bases and J 8 bases; nucleotides not matched to a gene: 5. The CDR3 sequence is CASSRDRGVEKLFF. DNA of the CDR3: TGTGCCAGCAGCCGGGACAGGGGTGTAGAAAAACTGTTTTTT. Drawing the rest from reference TRBV7-9 and TRBJ1-4, the complete variable domain is DTGVSQNPRHKITKRGQNVTFRCDPISEHNRLYWYRQTLGQGPEFLTYFQNEAQLEKSRLLSDRFSAERPKGSFSTLEIQRTEQGDSAMYLCASSRDRGVEKLFFGSGTQLSVL.

This clone came up once. The gene calls are TRBV29-1 and TRBJ2-4, with D possibly being TRBD1 (5 bases). The CDR3 runs to 13 residues. V lost 3 bases to trimming and J lost 7 bases, with 13 bases between them. CDR1 and CDR2 (germline): SQVTM, ANQGSEA. CDR3 sequence: CSVDFGRANIQYF. In DNA, the CDR3 is TGCAGCGTTGATTTCGGCAGGGCTAACATTCAGTACTTC.

The gene calls are TRBV7-7 and TRBJ1-1, with 7 positions matching TRBD1. CDR3 length: 13 residues. Looked up from germline, CDR1 is SSHAT and CDR2 is FNYEAQ (reference sequence). V was clipped by 4 bases and J by 8 bases; unmatched bases: 7. CDR3 residues: CASSYLTDREAFF. The CDR3, as DNA: TGTGCCAGCAGCTACTTAACGGACAGGGAAGCTTTCTTT.

Regarding this clone: The conserved phenylalanine or tryptophan is not found at the CDR3 terminus, so this likely reflects a read error. The gene calls are TRBV6-5 and TRBJ1-2, with TRBD1 as a possible D gene (5 bases). Germline lookup yields CDR1 MNHEY and CDR2 SVGAGI. The CDR3 spans 15 residues. With 6 bases removed from V and 7 bases from J, the gap between germline ends came to 21 bases. The CDR3 DNA follows: TGTGCCAGCAGCCGAGCACGGGAGGGGAGGAGTGGCTACACCCTC. It codes for CASSRAREGRSGYTL.

V gene TRBV6-5 combines with J gene TRBJ2-7, with TRBD2 matching 7 bases. V lost 3 bases to trimming and J lost 4 bases; unmatched junction nucleotides: 3. The CDR3 consists of 13 residues. Germline V gene data show CDR1 as MNHEY and CDR2 as SVGAGI. The chain's CDR3 is CASSYSAGYEQYF. The CDR3 DNA reads TGTGCCAGCAGTTATTCAGCGGGGTACGAGCAGTACTTC.

This chain links TRBV30 with TRBJ1-4, with 9 positions matching TRBD1. The CDR3 runs to 14 residues. Germline V gene lookup returns CDR1 GTSNPN and CDR2 SVGIG (reference sequence). The V and J ends lost 5 bases and 8 bases, in that order; junction bases with no gene match: 9. Written as DNA, the CDR3 is TGTGCCTGGCAAAAGGACAGGGGTGGAGAAAAACTGTTTTTT. This codes for CAWQKDRGGEKLFF.

On this clone: The final CDR3 position lacks the conserved phenylalanine or tryptophan, pointing to a likely read error. The genes are TRBV4-1 and TRBJ1-4, with D perhaps TRBD1 (5 bases). CDR1 and CDR2 from the germline V gene are MGHRA and YSYEKL. The CDR3 runs to 16 residues. Trimming removed 1 base at V and 4 bases at J, with 13 bases between. The CDR3: CASSQGAQGYNEKLFV. In nucleotides, the CDR3 is TGCGCCAGCAGCCAAGGGGCGCAGGGATATAATGAAAAACTGTTTGTT.

This clone was detected once. The chain recombines TRBV5-5 with TRBJ2-2; TRBD1 matches 9 bases. V was pared by 4 bases and J by 3 bases, with 4 bases of the junction left unmatched. This CDR3 contains 15 residues. CDR1 SGHKS and CDR2 YYEKEE come from the germline V gene (reference sequence). This chain's CDR3 is CASSLWDRDTGELFF. In DNA, the CDR3 is TGTGCCAGCAGCCTCTGGGACAGGGACACCGGGGAGCTGTTTTTT.

This clone was seen a few times. The V gene is TRBV19, the J gene TRBJ1-5, with 8 nucleotides matching TRBD1. Looked up from germline, CDR1 is LNHDA and CDR2 is SQIVND (reference sequence). The ends lost 4 bases at V and 2 bases at J; junction bases unmatched: 7. The CDR3 length is 16 residues. The CDR3 nucleotides read TGTGCCAGTAGTAGTCACAGGGGGGATGGCAATCAGCCCCAGCATTTT. Protein product: CASSSHRGDGNQPQHF.

This clone was seen a handful of times. The chain couples TRBV7-2 to TRBJ2-7, with 8 bases aligning to TRBD1. Germline values: CDR1 SGHTA, CDR2 FQGNSA. This CDR3 spans 15 amino acids. The V segment lost 3 bases and the J segment 2 bases; nucleotides outside the gene matches: 6. The CDR3, as DNA: TGTGCCAGCAGCTTCACGGGACAGGTGACCTACGAGCAGTACTTC. This codes for CASSFTGQVTYEQYF.

The gene calls are TRBV7-8 and TRBJ1-1; D remains ambiguous. The CDR3 totals 14 residues. Germline V gene data show CDR1 as SGHVS and CDR2 as FQNEAQ. V dropped 1 base and J dropped 4 bases, with 10 bases sitting between them. Written as DNA, the CDR3 is TGTGCCAGCAGCTTAGGCCCCAGAAGCACTGAAGCTTTCTTT. Its translation: CASSLGPRSTEAFF.

J is TRBJ1-1 and V is TRBV9; maybe TRBD1 (6 bases). Germline-derived CDR1 and CDR2 are SGDLS and YYNGEE. The CDR3 runs 16 residues. Trimming pared 4 bases from V and 4 bases from J, leaving 20 bases between. The CDR3 is CASSPRAGGGITEAFF. Here the CDR3 DNA reads TGTGCCAGCAGCCCTAGGGCGGGGGGCGGCATCACTGAAGCTTTCTTT. The full variable domain, completed using reference TRBV9 and TRBJ1-1, is DSGVTQTPKHLITATGQRVTLRCSPRSGDLSVYWYQQSLDQGLQFLIQYYNGEERAKGNILERFSAQQFPDLHSELNLSSLELGDSALYFCASSPRAGGGITEAFFGQGTRLTVV.

The gene calls are TRBV19 and TRBJ2-7; a possible D gene is TRBD2 (5 bases). The CDR3 sequence is 11 residues long. Trimming cost V 3 bases and J 5 bases, with 5 bases left between them. CDR1 LNHDA and CDR2 SQIVND come from the germline V gene (reference sequence). The CDR3 sequence is CASSIGNEQYF. The CDR3 nucleotides are TGTGCCAGTAGTATCGGGAACGAGCAGTACTTC.

The chain couples TRBV2 to TRBJ2-3, with D possibly TRBD1 on 6 matching bases. Trimming cost V 3 bases and J 1 base, with 11 bases left between them. Germline-derived CDR1 and CDR2 are SNHLY and FYNNEI. CDR3 length equals 15 residues. The CDR3 is CASSERRGRTDTQYF. In DNA, the CDR3 is TGTGCCAGCAGTGAGCGCAGGGGACGCACAGATACGCAGTATTTT.

This sequence joins TRBV18 and TRBJ2-5; a weak D match, TRBD1 (6 bases). V was clipped by 2 bases and J by 0 bases, with 13 bases between them. Germline V gene sequence: CDR1 KGHSH, CDR2 LQKENI. The CDR3 contains 16 residues. CDR3 amino acids: CASSPGTTEYQETQYF. The DNA for the CDR3 is TGTGCCAGCTCACCAGGGACAACTGAGTACCAAGAGACCCAGTACTTC. The full variable domain, rest sourced from reference TRBV18 and TRBJ2-5, is NAGVMQNPRHLVRRRGQEARLRCSPMKGHSHVYWYRQLPEEGLKFMVYLQKENIIDESGMPKERFSAEFPKEGPSILRIQQVVRGDSAAYFCASSPGTTEYQETQYFGPGTRLLVL.